Listed below are T cell receptor beta chains from one sample, sequenced in a study of cytomegalovirus exposure and HLA in healthy donors. The protocol was immunoSEQ multiplex PCR, while the TCRdb copy is restricted to in-frame clones and leaves out a portion. The sample has 47,000 or so clones, roughly nine tenths seen once. Sequencing was done on a sample of PBMCs. The origin of the receptors is a man younger than 35 in good health and CMV-seronegative. The CDR3 runs from the conserved cysteine through the conserved F or W. D genes are given only for firm matches. Clone sizes are given selectively: once, few, many, or a class where the clone is expanded.

v_call,d_call,clone_size,j_call,cdr3_aa,cdr3_nt
TRBV5-5,-,-,TRBJ2-3,CASSFGRGTQYF,TGTGCCAGCAGCTTTGGCAGGGGCACGCAGTATTTT
TRBV28,-,-,TRBJ1-3,CASRDAGIGGNTIYF,TGTGCCAGCAGAGACGCGGGCATCGGTGGGAACACCATATATTTT
TRBV15,-,-,TRBJ1-1,CATSRLGGDATEAFF,TGTGCCACCAGCAGACTCGGGGGGGACGCTACTGAAGCTTTCTTT
TRBV30,-,-,TRBJ1-2,CAWSVPSYGYTF,TGTGCCTGGAGTGTACCGAGCTATGGCTACACCTTC
TRBV9,TRBD1,-,TRBJ1-1,CASSVGQDRAEENTEAFF,TGTGCCAGCAGCGTAGGACAAGACAGGGCGGAGGAAAACACTGAAGCTTTCTTT
TRBV10-3,TRBD2,few,TRBJ2-1,CAISARLAGDGNEQFF,TGTGCCATCAGCGCCCGACTAGCGGGAGACGGGAATGAGCAGTTCTTC
TRBV18,TRBD1,-,TRBJ1-1,CASSPDRMNTEAFF,TGTGCCAGCTCACCGGACAGGATGAACACTGAAGCTTTCTTT
TRBV7-2,-,-,TRBJ2-2,CASSLRLAGTGELFF,TGTGCCAGCAGCTTACGGCTAGCTGGGACCGGGGAGCTGTTTTTT
TRBV28,-,once,TRBJ2-5,CASSFGARREETQYF,TGTGCCAGCAGTTTTGGTGCTCGACGGGAGGAGACCCAGTACTTC
TRBV5-1,-,-,TRBJ2-1,CASSYIAQVVNEQFF,TGCGCCAGCAGCTATATCGCACAGGTCGTTAATGAGCAGTTCTTC
TRBV6-5,TRBD1,-,TRBJ1-2,CASSHRGNYGYTF,TGTGCCAGCAGTCACAGGGGCAACTATGGCTACACCTTC
TRBV5-1,TRBD1,-,TRBJ2-1,CASSAGQGISEQFF,TGCGCCAGCAGCGCGGGACAGGGAATTAGTGAGCAGTTCTTC
TRBV27,TRBD1,-,TRBJ1-1,CASSSLLTGGRMNTEAFF,TGTGCCAGCAGTTCCCTCCTAACAGGGGGCCGGATGAACACTGAAGCTTTCTTT
TRBV19,TRBD2,-,TRBJ2-5,CATSVAGGGETQYF,TGTGCCACCTCTGTAGCGGGAGGCGGAGAGACCCAGTACTTC
TRBV5-8,-,once,TRBJ2-5,CASSWAETQYF,TGTGCCAGCAGCTGGGCAGAGACCCAGTACTTC
TRBV2,TRBD1,-,TRBJ1-2,CASSFDRGRDGYTF,TGTGCCAGCAGTTTCGACAGGGGGCGCGATGGCTACACCTTC